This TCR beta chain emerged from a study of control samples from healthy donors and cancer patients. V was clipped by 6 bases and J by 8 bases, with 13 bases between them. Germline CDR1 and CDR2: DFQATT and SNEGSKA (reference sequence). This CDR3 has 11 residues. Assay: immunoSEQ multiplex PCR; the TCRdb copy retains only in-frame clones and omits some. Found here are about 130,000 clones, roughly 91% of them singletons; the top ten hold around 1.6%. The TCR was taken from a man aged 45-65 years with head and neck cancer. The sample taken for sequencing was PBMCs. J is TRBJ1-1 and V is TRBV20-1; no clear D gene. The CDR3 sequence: CSAPTPKEAFF. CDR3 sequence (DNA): TGCAGTGCCCCGACCCCGAAAGAAGCTTTCTTT.